This T cell receptor (beta chain) was documented in a study of cytomegalovirus exposure and HLA in healthy donors. Overall study findings and caveats: Later work found that TCR association rates differed between HLA loci; DRB1 had the most and HLA-C the fewest.

A multiplex PCR was run with 60 Vbeta primers and 13 Jbeta primers. Some clones are missing from TCRdb's copy, which holds only in-frame ones; the method was immunoSEQ multiplex PCR. The data hold 150,000 to 180,000 clones, with under 80% observed a single time. The CDR3 consists of 18 residues. CDR1 is SGHDT, CDR2 YYEEEE, per germline. V dropped 0 bases and J dropped 2; count of bases not matched to a gene: 7. Donors in the study were healthy people who gave bone marrow. The study sampled nominally healthy donors, though unrecorded immune exposures were likely. As for this clone: Its target is unknown.

The sequenced sample consisted of PBMCs. The sequence was collected from a man aged 30-40 years in good health and CMV-seronegative. The rearrangement links TRBV5-6 to TRBJ2-3; the match to TRBD2 covers 12 bases. The CDR3 DNA follows: TGTGCCAGCAGCTTGGGGGTCGGACTAGCGGGGATCACAGATACGCAGTATTTT. Amino acids: CASSLGVGLAGITDTQYF.